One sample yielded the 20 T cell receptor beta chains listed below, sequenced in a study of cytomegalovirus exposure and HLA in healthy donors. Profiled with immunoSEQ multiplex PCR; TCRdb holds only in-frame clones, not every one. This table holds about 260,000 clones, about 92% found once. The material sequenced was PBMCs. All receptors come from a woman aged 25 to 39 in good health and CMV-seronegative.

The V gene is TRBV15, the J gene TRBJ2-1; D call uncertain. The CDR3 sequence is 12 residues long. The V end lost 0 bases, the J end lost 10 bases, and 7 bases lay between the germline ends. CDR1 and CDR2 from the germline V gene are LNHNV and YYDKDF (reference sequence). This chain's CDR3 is CATSRDPWEQFF. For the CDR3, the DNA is TGTGCCACCAGCAGAGATCCCTGGGAGCAGTTCTTC.

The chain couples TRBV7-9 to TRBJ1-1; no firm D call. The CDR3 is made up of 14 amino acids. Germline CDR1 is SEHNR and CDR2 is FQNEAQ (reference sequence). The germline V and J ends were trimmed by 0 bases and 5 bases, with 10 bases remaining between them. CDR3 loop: CASSLAGWGTEAFF. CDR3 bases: TGTGCCAGCAGCTTAGCAGGATGGGGAACTGAAGCTTTCTTT.

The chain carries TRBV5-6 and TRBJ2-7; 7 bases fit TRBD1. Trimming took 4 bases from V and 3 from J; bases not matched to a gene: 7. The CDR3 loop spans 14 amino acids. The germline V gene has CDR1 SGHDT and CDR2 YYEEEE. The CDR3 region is CASSLGTVNYEQYF. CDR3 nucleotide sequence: TGTGCCAGCAGCCTCGGGACAGTCAACTACGAGCAGTACTTC.

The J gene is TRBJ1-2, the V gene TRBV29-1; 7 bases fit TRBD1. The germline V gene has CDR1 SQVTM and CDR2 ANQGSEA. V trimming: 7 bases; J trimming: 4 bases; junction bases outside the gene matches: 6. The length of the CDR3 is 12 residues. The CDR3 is CSADREPYGYTF. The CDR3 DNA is TGCAGCGCCGACAGGGAACCCTATGGCTACACCTTC. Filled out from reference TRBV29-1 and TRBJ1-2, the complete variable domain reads SAVISQKPSRDICQRGTSLTIQCQVDSQVTMMFWYRQQPGQSLTLIATANQGSEATYESGFVIDKFPISRPNLTFSTLTVSNMSPEDSSIYLCSADREPYGYTFGSGTRLTVV.

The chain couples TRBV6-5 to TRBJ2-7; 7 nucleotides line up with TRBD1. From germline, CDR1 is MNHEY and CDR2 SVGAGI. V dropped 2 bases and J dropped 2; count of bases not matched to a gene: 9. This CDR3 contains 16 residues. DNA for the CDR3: TGTGCCAGCAGTTACGGCCATAGGGGGCCGACCTACGAGCAGTACTTC. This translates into CASSYGHRGPTYEQYF.

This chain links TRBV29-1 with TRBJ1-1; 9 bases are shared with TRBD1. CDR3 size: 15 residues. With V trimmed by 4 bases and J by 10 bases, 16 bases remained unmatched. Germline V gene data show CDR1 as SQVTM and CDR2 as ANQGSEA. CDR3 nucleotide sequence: TGCAGCGTTGTCGGTCCCGGGACAGGGAGCCTGGGAGCTTTCTTT. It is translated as CSVVGPGTGSLGAFF.

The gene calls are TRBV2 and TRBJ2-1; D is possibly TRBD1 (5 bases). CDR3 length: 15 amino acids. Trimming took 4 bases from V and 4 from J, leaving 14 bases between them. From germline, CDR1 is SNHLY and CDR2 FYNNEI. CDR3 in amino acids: CASSVAPPGYNEQFF. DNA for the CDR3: TGTGCCAGCAGTGTCGCCCCCCCAGGGTACAATGAGCAGTTCTTC.

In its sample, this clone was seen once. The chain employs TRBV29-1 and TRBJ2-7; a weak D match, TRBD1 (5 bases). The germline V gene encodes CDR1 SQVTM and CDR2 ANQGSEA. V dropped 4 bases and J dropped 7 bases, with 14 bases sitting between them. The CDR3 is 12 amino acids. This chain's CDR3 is CSVGALTGEQYF. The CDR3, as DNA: TGCAGCGTTGGAGCCCTAACAGGAGAGCAGTACTTC.

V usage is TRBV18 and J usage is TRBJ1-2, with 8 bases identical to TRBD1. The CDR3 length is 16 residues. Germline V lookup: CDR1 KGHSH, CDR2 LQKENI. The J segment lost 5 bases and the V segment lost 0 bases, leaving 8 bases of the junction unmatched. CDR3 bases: TGTGCCAGCTCACCACCCGAGACAGGGGCGCGGTATGGCTACACCTTC. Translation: CASSPPETGARYGYTF.

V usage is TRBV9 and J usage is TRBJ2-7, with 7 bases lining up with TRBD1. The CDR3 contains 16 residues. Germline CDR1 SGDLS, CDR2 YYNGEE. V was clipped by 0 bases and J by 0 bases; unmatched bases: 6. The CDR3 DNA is TGTGCCAGCAGCGTAGGGGACAGCCTCCACTCCTACGAGCAGTACTTC. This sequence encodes CASSVGDSLHSYEQYF.

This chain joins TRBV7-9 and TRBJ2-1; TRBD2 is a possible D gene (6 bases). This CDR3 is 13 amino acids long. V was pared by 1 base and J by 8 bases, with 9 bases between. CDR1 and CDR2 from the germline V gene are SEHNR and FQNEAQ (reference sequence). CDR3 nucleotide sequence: TGTGCCAGCAGCTTAGGAGGGGACTATGAGCAGTTCTTC. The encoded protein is CASSLGGDYEQFF.

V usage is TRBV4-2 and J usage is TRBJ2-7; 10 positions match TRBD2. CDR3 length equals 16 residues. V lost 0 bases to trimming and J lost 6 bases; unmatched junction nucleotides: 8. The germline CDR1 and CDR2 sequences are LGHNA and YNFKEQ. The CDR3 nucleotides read TGTGCCAGCAGCCAAGATTCTAGCGGGAGCGGTTTCGAGCAGTACTTC. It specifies CASSQDSSGSGFEQYF.

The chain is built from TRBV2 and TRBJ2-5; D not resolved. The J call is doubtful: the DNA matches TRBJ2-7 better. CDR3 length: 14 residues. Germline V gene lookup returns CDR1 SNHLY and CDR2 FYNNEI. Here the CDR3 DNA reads TGTGCCAGCAGTGAGAACTCCCTGAACTACGAGCAGTACTTC. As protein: CASSENSLNYEQYF.

In DNA, the CDR3 is TGTGCCACCAGCAGAGATTCGGGCAGGGTTGAAAAACTGTTTTTT. It codes for CATSRDSGRVEKLFF. The chain links TRBV15 to TRBJ1-4; D possibly corresponds to TRBD1 (5 bases). V lost 0 bases to trimming and J lost 7 bases, with 12 bases between them. This CDR3 contains 15 residues. Germline V gene sequence: CDR1 LNHNV, CDR2 YYDKDF (reference sequence). The full variable domain, completed using reference TRBV15 and TRBJ1-4, is DAMVIQNPRYQVTQFGKPVTLSCSQTLNHNVMYWYQQKSSQAPKLLFHYYDKDFNNEADTPDNFQSRRPNTSFCFLDIRSPGLGDTAMYLCATSRDSGRVEKLFFGSGTQLSVL.

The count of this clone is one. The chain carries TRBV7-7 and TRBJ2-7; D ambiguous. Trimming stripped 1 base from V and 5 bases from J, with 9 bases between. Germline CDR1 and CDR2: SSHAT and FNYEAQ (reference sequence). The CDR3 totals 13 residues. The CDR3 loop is CASSLVRFHEQYF. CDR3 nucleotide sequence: TGTGCCAGCAGCTTAGTACGTTTCCACGAGCAGTACTTC.

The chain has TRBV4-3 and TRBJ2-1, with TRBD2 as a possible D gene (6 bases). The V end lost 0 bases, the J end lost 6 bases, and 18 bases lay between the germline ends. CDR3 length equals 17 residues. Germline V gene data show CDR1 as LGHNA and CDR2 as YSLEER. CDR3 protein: CASSQDLGLRPANEQFF. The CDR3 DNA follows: TGCGCCAGCAGCCAAGATTTAGGACTACGACCAGCCAATGAGCAGTTCTTC.

The CDR3: CASSLAALPSSISYNEQFF. For the CDR3, the DNA is TGCGCCAGCAGCTTGGCCGCGCTTCCAAGCTCCATCTCCTACAATGAGCAGTTCTTC. The V gene is TRBV5-1, the J gene TRBJ2-1; D not certain. The CDR3 has 19 residues. The germline gives CDR1 SGHRS, CDR2 YFSETQ. V was trimmed by 0 bases and J by 0 bases, leaving 19 bases between them.

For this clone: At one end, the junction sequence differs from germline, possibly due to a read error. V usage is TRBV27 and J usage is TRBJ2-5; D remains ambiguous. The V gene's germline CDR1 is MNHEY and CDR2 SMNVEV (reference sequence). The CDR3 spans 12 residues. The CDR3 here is CASGLNQETQYF. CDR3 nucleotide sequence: TGTGCCAGCGGTCTGAACCAGGAGACCCAGTACTTC.

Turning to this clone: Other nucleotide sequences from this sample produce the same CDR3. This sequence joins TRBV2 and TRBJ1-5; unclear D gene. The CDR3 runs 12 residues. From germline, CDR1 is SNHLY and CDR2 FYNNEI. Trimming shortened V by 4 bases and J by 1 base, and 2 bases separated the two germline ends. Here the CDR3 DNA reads TGTGCCAGCAGTGGCAGCAATCAGCCCCAGCATTTT. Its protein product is CASSGSNQPQHF.

CDR3 amino acids: CTSSHRFCGRPGELFF. The CDR3 DNA sequence: TGCACCAGCAGCCACCGGTTTTGCGGGAGGCCCGGGGAGCTGTTTTTT. V and J are TRBV1 and TRBJ2-2; the table's D call of TRBD2 was not tested on the DNA. TRBV1 is an annotated pseudogene. There are 16 residues in the CDR3.